A selection of T cell receptor beta chains follows, all from one sample in a study of control samples from healthy donors and cancer patients. Using immunoSEQ multiplex PCR, the repertoire was profiled, and TCRdb retains in-frame clones only, with some absent. The repertoire holds some 130,000 clones, with just under 95% as singletons. Input material: blood. The origin of the receptors is a man between 18 and 29 years old in good health. Both conserved end residues are part of each CDR3. Each record gives: J gene, D gene, V gene, clone size, CDR3 DNA, CDR3 protein. D genes are given only for firm matches. Expanded clones get a size class; other rows say once, few or many, or leave the size out.

J gene: TRBJ1-5
D gene: NA
V gene: TRBV2
clone size: once
CDR3 DNA: TGTGCCAGCACTCATCAAGCTAACAATCAGCCCCAGCATTTT
CDR3 protein: CASTHQANNQPQHF

J gene: TRBJ2-4
D gene: TRBD2
V gene: TRBV11-2
clone size: NA
CDR3 DNA: TGTGCCAGCAGCACAGCGGGGCTAGCCAAAAACATTCAGTACTTC
CDR3 protein: CASSTAGLAKNIQYF

J gene: TRBJ2-5
D gene: NA
V gene: TRBV5-1
clone size: NA
CDR3 DNA: TGCGCCAGCAGCTTGGGGGCAGGTAAAGAGACCCAGTACTTC
CDR3 protein: CASSLGAGKETQYF

J gene: TRBJ2-7
D gene: TRBD1
V gene: TRBV24-1
clone size: NA
CDR3 DNA: TGTGCCACCAGTGATAAATTGGACAGGGACTACGAGCAGTACTTC
CDR3 protein: CATSDKLDRDYEQYF

J gene: TRBJ2-1
D gene: NA
V gene: TRBV10-1
clone size: NA
CDR3 DNA: TGCGCCAGCAGCAACGGGACTTCTCTTGAGCAGTTCTTC
CDR3 protein: CASSNGTSLEQFF

J gene: TRBJ2-5
D gene: TRBD2
V gene: TRBV7-6
clone size: NA
CDR3 DNA: TGTGCCAGCAGCCTTGGACTAGCGGGGTGGAAAGAGACCCAGTACTTC
CDR3 protein: CASSLGLAGWKETQYF

J gene: TRBJ2-1
D gene: NA
V gene: TRBV3-1/TRBV3-2
clone size: NA
CDR3 DNA: TGTGCCAGCAGCCAATCGAGGGGGGCGGGGTACAATGAGCAGTTCTTC
CDR3 protein: CASSQSRGAGYNEQFF

J gene: TRBJ2-7
D gene: NA
V gene: TRBV14
clone size: NA
CDR3 DNA: TGTGCCAGCAGCCAAGGAGGATCCTACGAGCAGTACTTC
CDR3 protein: CASSQGGSYEQYF

J gene: TRBJ1-2
D gene: NA
V gene: TRBV29-1
clone size: NA
CDR3 DNA: TGCAGCGTTCGGGGGGCCGGGGGCTATGGCTACACCTTC
CDR3 protein: CSVRGAGGYGYTF

J gene: TRBJ1-3
D gene: TRBD1
V gene: TRBV7-9
clone size: NA
CDR3 DNA: TGTGCCAGCAGCTTTATGCGAGGGGACAGGCATGGAAACACCATATATTTT
CDR3 protein: CASSFMRGDRHGNTIYF

J gene: TRBJ1-2
D gene: NA
V gene: TRBV7-9
clone size: NA
CDR3 DNA: TGTGCCAGCAGCTCCTCGGACTACCGGAGCGTGGGAGGCTACACCTTC
CDR3 protein: CASSSSDYRSVGGYTF

J gene: TRBJ1-1
D gene: NA
V gene: TRBV27
clone size: NA
CDR3 DNA: TGTGCCAGCAGTTTCTTGGGGGGTGGGCACACTGAAGCTTTCTTT
CDR3 protein: CASSFLGGGHTEAFF

J gene: TRBJ2-5
D gene: TRBD2
V gene: TRBV18
clone size: NA
CDR3 DNA: TGTGCCAGCTCACCAAATGGACTAGCGTGGGAGACCCAGTACTTC
CDR3 protein: CASSPNGLAWETQYF

J gene: TRBJ2-2
D gene: TRBD2
V gene: TRBV10-3
clone size: NA
CDR3 DNA: TGTGCCATCAGTGAAAGTCTAGCGGGGGGAGCCGGGGAGCTGTTTTTT
CDR3 protein: CAISESLAGGAGELFF

J gene: TRBJ1-1
D gene: NA
V gene: TRBV7-2
clone size: NA
CDR3 DNA: TGTGCCAGCAGCTTAGGGGGCTTGAACACTGAAGCTTTCTTT
CDR3 protein: CASSLGGLNTEAFF

J gene: TRBJ1-4
D gene: NA
V gene: TRBV10-3
clone size: NA
CDR3 DNA: TGTGCCATCAGTGAGTCTTCGACAAAAACTAATGAAAAACTGTTTTTT
CDR3 protein: CAISESSTKTNEKLFF